What follows are 26 T cell receptor beta chains derived from one specimen sequenced in a study of T cell changes during pregnancy in multiple sclerosis. Clones were sequenced by immunoSEQ multiplex PCR, and TCRdb holds only the in-frame ones, with some missing. The table records around 80,000 clones, roughly 95% of them present only once. The sample was peripheral blood, taken in the second trimester of pregnancy. These TCRs come from a female donor with multiple sclerosis, enrolled in a pregnancy study.

The chain employs TRBV19 and TRBJ2-2; D remains unclear. V lost 5 bases and J 4 bases, leaving 5 bases between the germline ends. This CDR3 is 12 amino acids long. The germline V gene has CDR1 LNHDA and CDR2 SQIVND (reference sequence). The DNA for the CDR3 is TGTGCCAGTAGTCTCCTCACCGGGGAGCTGTTTTTT. It is translated as CASSLLTGELFF.

This clone was observed a single time. As DNA, the CDR3 is TGTGCCAGCAGTCCTTCCAGGGGAGGGAATTCCTACGAGCAGTACTTC. Encoded protein: CASSPSRGGNSYEQYF. J is TRBJ2-7 and V is TRBV28; a weak D match, TRBD2 (7 bases). The CDR3 spans 16 residues. Trimming left V 5 bases short and J 1 base short, with 18 bases between. The germline gives CDR1 MDHEN, CDR2 SYDVKM.

The genes are TRBV9 and TRBJ2-1; 9 bases agree with TRBD2. The CDR3 is made up of 14 amino acids. With 2 bases clipped from V and 6 bases from J, the junction kept 3 bases outside the gene matches. Germline-derived CDR1 and CDR2 are SGDLS and YYNGEE. The CDR3 spells CASSVGGRGNEQFF. DNA of the CDR3: TGTGCCAGCAGCGTGGGCGGGAGGGGCAATGAGCAGTTCTTC.

The chain carries TRBV27 and TRBJ1-1; 7 bases agree with TRBD1. CDR1 is MNHEY, CDR2 SMNVEV, per germline (reference sequence). J was trimmed by 0 bases and V by 8 bases; bases with no gene match: 3. This CDR3 contains 13 residues. The DNA for the CDR3 is TGTGCCAGCTCAGGGGGGATGAACACTGAAGCTTTCTTT. Translating gives CASSGGMNTEAFF.

The V call is TRBV9, the J call TRBJ1-1; possibly TRBD1 for D (6 bases). Trimming took off 4 bases at V and 1 base at J, with 23 bases between the two ends. Germline CDR1 reads SGDLS; CDR2 reads YYNGEE. This CDR3 contains 18 residues. DNA for the CDR3: TGTGCCAGCAGCCCGAGCGGGGGCAGGGGTCTGGGGAACACTGAAGCTTTCTTT. Translating gives CASSPSGGRGLGNTEAFF.

CDR3 DNA sequence: TGTGCCAGCAGCTTTACCGGGACAGGGGGTATTCGTGTCTCCTACGAGCAGTACTTC. This codes for CASSFTGTGGIRVSYEQYF. The chain recombines TRBV7-2 with TRBJ2-7; 11 nucleotides align to TRBD1. Germline lookup yields CDR1 SGHTA and CDR2 FQGNSA. The CDR3 contains 19 residues. J lost 0 bases, V lost 3 bases, and 13 bases had no gene match.

The J gene is TRBJ1-2, the V gene TRBV28, with D possibly being TRBD1 (5 bases). Deletions cut 3 bases from V and 4 bases from J, with 18 bases between. The CDR3 consists of 16 residues. CDR1 and CDR2 (germline): MDHEN, SYDVKM. The CDR3 loop is CASSLGWGVGIYGYTF. In nucleotides, the CDR3 is TGTGCCAGCAGTTTGGGGTGGGGCGTGGGGATCTATGGCTACACCTTC.

The J gene is TRBJ2-7, the V gene TRBV4-1; possibly TRBD1 for D (6 bases). V was cut by 1 base and J by 3 bases, with 10 bases left in between. The CDR3 spans 14 residues. Germline CDR1 MGHRA, CDR2 YSYEKL. The CDR3 bases are TGCGCCAGCAGCCAAGTTACAGGGAACTACGAGCAGTACTTC. It specifies CASSQVTGNYEQYF.

This chain uses TRBV7-9 with TRBJ2-5; TRBD2 is a possible D gene (6 bases). This CDR3 spans 16 amino acids. Trimming stripped 5 bases from V and 6 bases from J, with 22 bases between. Germline-derived CDR1 and CDR2 are SEHNR and FQNEAQ (reference sequence). CDR3 coding DNA: TGTGCCAGCAGCCACCGCGAAGGGGAGGAGCGACAGACCCAGTACTTC. This codes for CASSHREGEERQTQYF.

This clone was observed a single time. The chain combines TRBV7-8 with TRBJ2-1; 14 positions match TRBD2. CDR1 and CDR2 from the germline V gene are SGHVS and FQNEAQ. The CDR3 covers 15 residues. After removal of 6 bases from V and 9 bases from J, the junction contained 7 bases not matched to a gene. The CDR3 DNA reads as TGTGCCAGCAGTCAGGGACTAGCGGGAGCCGGTGAGCAGTTCTTC. It encodes CASSQGLAGAGEQFF.

The chain uses TRBV14 and TRBJ2-7; D possibly corresponds to TRBD1 (5 bases). V was pared by 0 bases and J by 5 bases, with 26 bases between. Germline values: CDR1 SGHDN, CDR2 FVKESK. The CDR3 covers 19 residues. The CDR3 here is CASSQEGRVVPLGVDEQYF. In DNA, the CDR3 is TGTGCCAGCAGCCAAGAGGGCAGGGTGGTCCCTCTTGGTGTGGACGAGCAGTACTTC.

The chain joins TRBV11-2 to TRBJ1-4, with 8 bases that match TRBD1. Germline V lookup: CDR1 SGHAT, CDR2 FQNNGV. The CDR3 spans 15 residues. After removal of 5 bases from V and 4 bases from J, the junction contained 6 bases not matched to a gene. CDR3 sequence: CASSPGQGGNEKLFF. The DNA for the CDR3 is TGTGCCAGCAGCCCAGGACAGGGTGGTAATGAAAAACTGTTTTTT.

The chain has TRBV7-8 and TRBJ2-7; a possible D gene is TRBD1 (6 bases). The length of the CDR3 is 15 residues. CDR1 is SGHVS and CDR2 is FQNEAQ in the germline V gene. V gave up 5 bases and J gave up 2 bases, with 16 bases separating them. The CDR3 loop is CASSRGRDTTYEQYF. The CDR3, as DNA: TGTGCCAGCAGCCGAGGTAGGGACACCACCTACGAGCAGTACTTC.

This sequence joins TRBV30 and TRBJ2-7; 7 bases are shared with TRBD2. Losses at the gene ends were 0 bases for V and 0 bases for J; bases not matched to a gene: 2. Germline loops: CDR1 GTSNPN, CDR2 SVGIG (reference sequence). The CDR3 consists of 14 residues. The CDR3 bases are TGTGCCTGGAGTGTGGGAGGGAGCTCCTACGAGCAGTACTTC. This translates into CAWSVGGSSYEQYF.

The chain is built from TRBV27 and TRBJ2-7; D uncertain. Germline assignment: CDR1 MNHEY and CDR2 SMNVEV (reference sequence). Trimming shortened V by 3 bases and J by 6 bases, and 12 bases separated the two germline ends. The length of the CDR3 is 13 residues. The CDR3 nucleotides read TGTGCCAGCAGTTTGGCTAGAGGCTTCGAGCAGTACTTC. It codes for CASSLARGFEQYF.

The chain is built from TRBV30 and TRBJ2-1; D unclear. The CDR3 extends over 14 amino acids. CDR1 and CDR2 from the germline V gene are GTSNPN and SVGIG (reference sequence). The V gene lost 0 bases and the J gene lost 4 bases, with 10 bases spanning the gap. The CDR3 region is CAWSVIPRYNEQFF. CDR3 bases: TGTGCCTGGAGTGTTATACCTAGATACAATGAGCAGTTCTTC. The full variable domain, its missing parts supplied by reference TRBV30 and TRBJ2-1, is SQTIHQWPATLVQPVGSPLSLECTVEGTSNPNLYWYRQAAGRGLQLLFYSVGIGQISSEVPQNLSASRPQDRQFILSSKKLLLSDSGFYLCAWSVIPRYNEQFFGPGTRLTVL.

The J gene is TRBJ1-2, the V gene TRBV5-1; possible D gene TRBD1, 5 bases. Trimming pared 4 bases from V and 4 bases from J, leaving 14 bases between. Germline lookup yields CDR1 SGHRS and CDR2 YFSETQ. The CDR3 has 14 amino acids. CDR3 sequence: CASSMTAQGYGYTF. CDR3 DNA: TGCGCCAGCAGCATGACAGCCCAGGGCTATGGCTACACCTTC. Full variable domain (outside the CDR3, taken from reference TRBV5-1 and TRBJ1-2): KAGVTQTPRYLIKTRGQQVTLSCSPISGHRSVSWYQQTPGQGLQFLFEYFSETQRNKGNFPGRFSGRQFSNSRSEMNVSTLELGDSALYLCASSMTAQGYGYTFGSGTRLTVV.

The chain uses TRBV7-9 and TRBJ2-7, with 8 bases aligning to TRBD2. The CDR3 extends over 15 amino acids. Per the germline V gene, CDR1 is SEHNR and CDR2 is FQNEAQ (reference sequence). V dropped 5 bases and J dropped 4; count of bases not matched to a gene: 10. CDR3 DNA sequence: TGTGCCAGCAGCGGTCAGCGGGAGTCGGTATACGAGCAGTACTTC. It is translated as CASSGQRESVYEQYF. Full variable domain (remainder filled in from reference TRBV7-9 and TRBJ2-7): DTGVSQNPRHKITKRGQNVTFRCDPISEHNRLYWYRQTLGQGPEFLTYFQNEAQLEKSRLLSDRFSAERPKGSFSTLEIQRTEQGDSAMYLCASSGQRESVYEQYFGPGTRLTVT.

The CDR3 sequence: CASHRTGTYNEQFF. In nucleotides, the CDR3 is TGTGCCAGCCATCGGACAGGTACCTACAATGAGCAGTTCTTC. The rearrangement uses TRBV27 and TRBJ2-1; 7 nucleotides match TRBD1. This CDR3 region has 14 residues. Trimming at V came to 8 bases and at J to 2 bases, leaving 6 bases not matched to a gene. Germline V CDR1 and CDR2: MNHEY, SMNVEV (reference sequence).

V gene TRBV25-1 combines with J gene TRBJ2-1; maybe TRBD1 (5 bases). The CDR3 consists of 11 residues. V was clipped by 6 bases and J by 10 bases, with 10 bases between them. CDR1 MGHDK and CDR2 SYGVNS come from the germline V gene. CDR3 nucleotides: TGTGCCAGCAGCCAAGGGGCGGAGCAGTTCTTC. It codes for CASSQGAEQFF.

This chain connects TRBV5-5 to TRBJ1-2; D ambiguous. V was cut by 0 bases and J by 5 bases, with 8 bases left in between. Germline assignment: CDR1 SGHKS and CDR2 YYEKEE (reference sequence). The length of the CDR3 is 13 residues. This chain's CDR3 is CASSLEIQYGYTF. As DNA, the CDR3 is TGTGCCAGCAGCTTGGAGATCCAGTATGGCTACACCTTC.

V and J are TRBV5-4 and TRBJ2-7; TRBD2 agrees at 7 bases. Losses at the gene ends were 1 base for V and 6 bases for J; bases not matched to a gene: 7. The CDR3 runs 14 residues. CDR1 is SGHNT, CDR2 YYREEE, per germline (reference sequence). In nucleotides, the CDR3 is TGTGCCAGCAGCTTGTCTGGCGGGAGCTTCGAGCAGTACTTC. Protein: CASSLSGGSFEQYF.

The chain uses TRBV27 and TRBJ2-7; no firm D call. Trimming took 6 bases from V and 1 from J, leaving 16 bases between them. This CDR3 contains 15 residues. Germline V gene lookup returns CDR1 MNHEY and CDR2 SMNVEV (reference sequence). In DNA form, the CDR3 reads TGTGCCAGCAGCTCTAGTCGAACGATATCCTACGAGCAGTACTTC. Protein sequence: CASSSSRTISYEQYF.

This chain joins TRBV18 and TRBJ1-5; 7 bases match TRBD1. CDR3 size: 15 residues. The germline V gene encodes CDR1 KGHSH and CDR2 LQKENI. With 4 bases clipped from V and 2 bases from J, the junction kept 5 bases outside the gene matches. The CDR3 loop is CASSRDDRGNQPQHF. The DNA for the CDR3 is TGTGCCAGCTCACGTGACGACAGGGGCAATCAGCCCCAGCATTTT.

The rearrangement uses TRBV5-1 and TRBJ2-3; TRBD2 matches 7 bases. With V trimmed by 7 bases and J by 0 bases, 11 bases remained unmatched. CDR1 is SGHRS and CDR2 is YFSETQ in the germline V gene. The CDR3 loop spans 16 amino acids. The CDR3 spells CASRASGFYSTDTQYF. Here the CDR3 DNA reads TGCGCCAGCCGGGCTAGCGGATTCTATAGCACAGATACGCAGTATTTT.

J is TRBJ1-2 and V is TRBV6-5; maybe TRBD1 (5 bases). Trimming cost V 2 bases and J 4 bases, with 17 bases left between them. The CDR3 spans 16 residues. Germline V CDR1 and CDR2: MNHEY, SVGAGI. CDR3 residues: CASSYRLFDSLYGYTF. The DNA of the CDR3 is TGTGCCAGCAGTTACCGGTTGTTTGACAGCCTCTATGGCTACACCTTC.